This paragraph reports one TCR beta chain. What antigen it recognizes has not been identified. No quality values exist for individual bases; no much larger clone is one base distant. From its cysteine to its phenylalanine, the CDR3 spans 15 amino acids. Of all the DNA, just the CDR3 is kept, 45 bases in frame from base 1. Trimming removed 5 bases from V and 5 bases from J; the gene matches leave 11 bases unexplained. For CDR1 and CDR2, the germline V gene lists MNHEY and SVGAGI. The cohort was made up of roughly 670 healthy bone marrow donors. At the time of sampling, all cohort members were nominally healthy, though unrecorded immune exposures were likely present. The donor tested CMV seropositive, placing the donor among the 289 seropositive members of the cohort. Every donor gave a peripheral blood sample, and the peripheral blood mononuclear cells from that sample were used for TCR beta sequencing. The Qiagen DNeasy Blood Extraction Kit was used to extract genomic DNA from the blood cell samples.

This specimen comes from a study of cytomegalovirus exposure and HLA in healthy donors (dated by TCRdb to 2016 to 2017). With regard to the full study: In an earlier analysis of fewer than 750 of the donors, 276 Gb of sequence data and just under 120 million unique TCR beta sequences from 180 million or so T cells were reported. All discovery cohort repertoires had been generated on a single sequencing platform. High-throughput TCR immunosequencing, statistical association of individual TCRs with disease status, and machine learning were combined to predict cytomegalovirus infection status. Five DR-DQ haplotypes were treated as single units for association and clustering because of strong linkage in the cohort. The T cell repertoires of 550 to 850 subjects were profiled by immunosequencing and related to cytomegalovirus serostatus. Roughly 300 gigabases of sequencing data and approximately 85 million unique TCR sequences were included in an early release covering about 700 HLA-typed donors. A later genetic analysis used genome-wide SNP genotypes for about 55% of the 666 donors, treating that subset as a discovery cohort. An earlier analysis of several hundred of the donors applied high-throughput TCR beta sequencing to assess whether each TCR beta V gene segment acted as functional or pseudogenic. The later analysis used no new phenotypic data to find candidate immune exposures, relying instead on TCR beta sequences and their occurrence across donors. Of the roughly 410 genotyped donors, 65% to 90% were placed in the genetic ancestry cluster associated with self-reported Caucasian donors. Among a few hundred genotyped donors of the cohort, an average of approximately 240,000 unique TCR beta nucleotide sequences were sequenced per donor, around 20% of them non-productive. To study patterns of TCR occurrence, a later analysis re-analyzed previously published TCR beta repertoires from hundreds of donors and added high-resolution HLA genotyping. Alongside the repertoire data, information on donor age, sex, ethnicity and CMV serostatus was compiled. Besides the first cohort of under 700 subjects, a separate validation cohort made up of roughly 120 different subjects was used. The study aimed to test whether cataloging public T cell receptors could reveal signatures of past pathogen exposure. HLA typing included class I and class II loci at four-digit resolution. Typing coverage varied by locus: roughly 629-630 donors for A, B, C, DRB1 and DQB1; more than 500 for DQA1; over 600 for DPA1; roughly 470 for DPB1. The paper's findings and limits, for the study overall: The study gave a list of about 150 TCR beta chains associated with cytomegalovirus. The cohort was sequenced for TCR beta chains only, and without alpha or paired-chain data the features that could be detected were limited. Several of the top co-occurrence clusters appeared to be linked to parvovirus B19, influenza, CMV and Epstein-Barr virus, according to a later analysis. In a later analysis, the rate of TCR association differed among HLA loci, with DRB1 alleles having the most associated TCRs and HLA-C alleles having the fewest. A later genetic analysis associated a missense DCLRE1C variant with V-gene and J-gene trimming of TCR beta chains, and an independent cohort replicated the association. Roughly 17 rarely observed V segments, including chromosome 9 orphons, were excluded from the earlier analysis of a few hundred of the donors because counts were too low. A further reported finding was that TCR beta sequences accurately predicted the HLA-A and HLA-B alleles for most subjects in the first cohort. Immune exposure information for the cohort was limited to CMV serostatus. In vitro tests confirmed that a few of the cytomegalovirus-associated TCR beta chains recognize cytomegalovirus antigens. A group of highly shared sequence variants was considered likely to be a technical artifact of the sequencing pipeline. Strong co-occurrence of HLA alleles, especially DR and DQ, made assigning TCR associations to individual alleles difficult. The authors suggested that the approach could potentially be extended to other disease states and immunological phenotypes. In a later analysis, HLA-associated TCR beta chains were found to be more clonally expanded and to have lower generation probabilities than equally common non-associated chains. The classifier was reported to diagnose cytomegalovirus status with high specificity and sensitivity in both the original and validation cohorts. According to a later analysis, most CMV-associated TCR beta chains appeared to be HLA-restricted, and the HLA associations seemed to be driven largely by CMV exposure. In an earlier analysis of about 550 of the donors, most TCR beta V segments were observed in productive rearrangements about 87% or about 30% of the time, broadly matching IMGT annotations. In a later analysis, 16,951 TCR beta sequences were associated with specific HLA alleles at a false discovery rate of 0.05. A later genetic analysis reported fewer N-insertions in productive TCRs among donors in an Asian-associated ancestry cluster than the roughly 690-donor mean. While some public TCRs were present in many individuals, most TCR sequences turned up only very rarely across donors. Because some donors lacked HLA typing at each locus, the association tests relied only on the typed subset. Roughly uniform sequencing depth across donors was assumed in presence/absence analyses, although this assumption may not hold. Correlated functional status among segregating V segments might be attributable to linkage disequilibrium, but an unknown experimental factor could not be ruled out. Some IMGT-functional V segments, including TRBV6-2 and TRBV6-3, could not be distinguished by the 87-base-pair reads and were therefore excluded.

Library prep was done by the immunoSEQ multiplex PCR assay. A mixture of 60 forward primers for TCR Vbeta segments and 13 reverse primers for TCR Jbeta segments was used in the multiplex PCR. A multiplex PCR assay on genomic DNA amplified the CDR3 region of rearranged TCR beta genes. Amplified TCR beta libraries were sequenced as 87-base-pair reads on the Illumina HiSeq System. The original methods were these. A later analysis counted about 80 million unique TCR beta chains across the 650 to 800 repertoires, and around 9.9 million of these chains were shared by at least two donors. Raw reads were error-corrected and collapsed into unique sequences with a nearest-neighbor algorithm that merged closely related sequences to remove PCR and sequencing errors. CDR3 sequences were aligned to IMGT reference sequences to assign V, D and J gene segments. Each retained sequence needed at least a six-nucleotide match to both a V gene segment and a J gene segment. Rearrangements were classified as productive when the CDR3 lacked stop codons and remained in frame with V and J, and all other rearrangements were classified as non-productive. CDR3 was defined according to IMGT convention as the region running from the second conserved V-encoded cysteine to the conserved J-encoded phenylalanine. Sequences without an unambiguous match to a single V gene segment were excluded from the earlier analysis of about 640 of the donors. An earlier analysis of 587 of the donors classified V segments as functional when productive rearrangements were above 56.7% and as segregating when the standard deviation between donors was above 5%. To diagnose cytomegalovirus status from the catalog of TCR beta chain sequences, a statistical classification framework was built. V and J gene assignment, in a later analysis, came from comparing TCR nucleotide sequences with IMGT/GENE-DB human TR gene sequences. The TCRdist pipeline was used in a later analysis to assign CDR3 sequences and most-parsimonious VDJ recombination scenarios. In a later analysis, each TCR beta chain was defined by its CDR3 amino acid sequence together with its V-gene family, and reads lacking a unique V-gene family were excluded. In a later analysis, 450 to 600 highly shared, low-generation-probability nucleotide sequences were removed to address suspected cross-contamination and a sequencing artifact. In a later analysis, a clonal expansion index for each public chain was calculated from normalized within-repertoire ranks of inferred template counts. A later analysis computed generation probabilities with a VDJ recombination model fitted to out-of-frame rearrangements, and checked the results against IGoR. In a later analysis, hypergeometric tests were used to score TCR-TCR, TCR-HLA and TCR-CMV co-occurrence, with a repertoire-size bias correction applied to TCR pairs. A later analysis estimated false discovery rates by permuting HLA or CMV assignments 20 times. A later analysis grouped co-occurring TCRs with DBSCAN, adding TCRdist sequence similarity when clustering within HLA-allele-positive subsets. Co-occurrence clustering excluded repertoires with fewer than 30,000 or more than 120,000 public chains, plus five with anomalous nucleotide sharing. TCRdb took this table from immuneACCESS and kept in-frame rearrangements with V and J called. Such tables lack part of the clones; where checked against another copy, unresolved V genes explain under half of the gap, and the rest is unexplained. From that table come the V and J calls and clone size; the DNA was used to work out D and trimming. This sample lists 200,000 to 300,000 clones; approximately 84% were detected once. The ten largest clones represent roughly 2% of the sample.

Sequencing used PBMCs. The chain is encoded by TRBV6-5 joined to TRBJ2-5, with 7 bases matching TRBD2. The sequence was collected from a woman between 40 and 55 years old in good health and CMV-seropositive. Read as DNA, the sequence is TGTGCCAGCAGTGCCGGGAGGCCCCTCGGGGAGACCCAGTACTTC. It translates to CASSAGRPLGETQYF.